This T cell receptor (beta chain) was captured in a study of T cell clonotyping in hematopoietic cell transplantation. Regarding the study as a whole: Cells were unsorted, so CD4 and CD8 contributions were not separated. After transplant, recipient diversity fell while pathologically expanded clonotypes grew through day 180.

Time point in this sample: recipient sample about 28 days before transplant, after cytoreduction. Recipient blood drawn about 28 days pretransplant and days 30, 100, 180 after. Libraries were prepared by immunoSEQ multiplex PCR; TCRdb keeps only in-frame clonotypes and omits some of them. This sample has tens of thousands of clones, with approximately 82% found just once. The CDR3 has 15 amino acids. J gave up 1 base and V 3 bases, and 2 bases lay outside the gene matches. Germline lookup yields CDR1 MNHNS and CDR2 SASEGT. This clone was detected once. As yet, its antigen is unknown. The V and J genes are TRBV6-1 and TRBJ2-5, with 10 bases aligning to TRBD1. The origin of this receptor is a man between 60 and 70 years old with myelodysplastic syndrome. Some clones in this sample may be carry-over from other donors' samples. Sequencing was performed on peripheral blood mononuclear cells, taken before stem cell transplant. The CDR3 here is CASSERQGAQETQYF. CDR3 coding DNA: TGTGCCAGCAGTGAGAGACAGGGGGCCCAAGAGACCCAGTACTTC.